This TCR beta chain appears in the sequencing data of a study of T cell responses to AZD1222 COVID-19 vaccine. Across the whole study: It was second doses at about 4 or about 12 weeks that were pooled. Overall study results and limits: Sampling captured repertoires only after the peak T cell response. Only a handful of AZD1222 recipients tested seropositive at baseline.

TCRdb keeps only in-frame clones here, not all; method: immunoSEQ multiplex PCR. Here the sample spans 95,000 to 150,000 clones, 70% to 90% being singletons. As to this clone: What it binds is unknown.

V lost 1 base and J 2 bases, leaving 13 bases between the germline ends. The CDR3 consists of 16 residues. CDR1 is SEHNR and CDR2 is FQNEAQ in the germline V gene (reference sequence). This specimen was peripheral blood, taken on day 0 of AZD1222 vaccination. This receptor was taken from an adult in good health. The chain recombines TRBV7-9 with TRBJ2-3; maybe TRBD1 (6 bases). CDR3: CASSLGFYRDTDTQYF. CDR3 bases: TGTGCCAGCAGCTTAGGTTTCTACAGGGACACAGATACGCAGTATTTT.